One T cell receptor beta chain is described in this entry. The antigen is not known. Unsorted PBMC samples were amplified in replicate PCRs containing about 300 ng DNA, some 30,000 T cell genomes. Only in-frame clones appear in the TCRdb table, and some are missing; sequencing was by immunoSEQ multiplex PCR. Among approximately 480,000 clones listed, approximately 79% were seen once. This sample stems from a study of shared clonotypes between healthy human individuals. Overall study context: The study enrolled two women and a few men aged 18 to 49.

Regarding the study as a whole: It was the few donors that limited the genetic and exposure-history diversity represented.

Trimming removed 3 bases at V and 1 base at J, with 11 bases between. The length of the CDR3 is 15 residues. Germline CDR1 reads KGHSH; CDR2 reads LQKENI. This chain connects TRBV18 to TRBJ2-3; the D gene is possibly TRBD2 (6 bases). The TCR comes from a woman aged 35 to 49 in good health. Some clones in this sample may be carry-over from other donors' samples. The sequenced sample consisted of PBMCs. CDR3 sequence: CASSPPSSGTDTQYF. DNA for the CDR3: TGTGCCAGCTCACCCCCCTCTAGCGGCACAGATACGCAGTATTTT.